This is a list of T cell receptor beta chains from one sample in a study of cytomegalovirus exposure and HLA in healthy donors. This table comes from immunoSEQ multiplex PCR, and its TCRdb copy is limited to in-frame clones, with some not included. The profile shows more than 80,000 clones, just under 70% of them singletons. Input material: PBMCs. The receptors were sampled from a man aged 50 to 60 in good health and CMV-seronegative. CDR3s include the opening cysteine and the closing phenylalanine or tryptophan. A D gene is named only where the DNA matches it firmly. The size of a clone is reported for some rows only, either as once, few or many, or as a class for expanded clones.

V gene: TRBV7-6; clone size: -; D gene: -; J gene: TRBJ1-3; CDR3 protein: CASSLDTVGNTIYF; CDR3 DNA: TGTGCCAGCAGCTTAGACACCGTCGGAAACACCATATATTTT
V gene: TRBV6-1; clone size: -; D gene: -; J gene: TRBJ1-5; CDR3 protein: CASSETLGGSQPQHF; CDR3 DNA: TGTGCCAGCAGTGAGACATTAGGGGGAAGTCAGCCCCAGCATTTT
V gene: TRBV6-5; clone size: -; D gene: -; J gene: TRBJ2-7; CDR3 protein: CASSLDGLYEQYF; CDR3 DNA: TGTGCCAGCAGTTTAGACGGACTCTACGAGCAGTACTTC
V gene: TRBV5-4; clone size: -; D gene: TRBD1; J gene: TRBJ1-6; CDR3 protein: CASSYVGQGSSLLHF; CDR3 DNA: TGTGCCAGCAGCTACGTCGGACAGGGATCCTCACTCCTCCACTTT
V gene: TRBV5-4; clone size: -; D gene: TRBD2; J gene: TRBJ2-5; CDR3 protein: CASRQLGTKETQYF; CDR3 DNA: TGTGCCAGCAGGCAACTGGGGACTAAAGAGACCCAGTACTTC
V gene: TRBV19; clone size: few; D gene: TRBD2; J gene: TRBJ2-7; CDR3 protein: CASSSVAGSYEQYF; CDR3 DNA: TGTGCCAGTAGTTCAGTAGCGGGGAGCTACGAGCAGTACTTC
V gene: TRBV6-1; clone size: -; D gene: TRBD1; J gene: TRBJ1-4; CDR3 protein: CASSEARGQGEKLFF; CDR3 DNA: TGTGCCAGCAGTGAAGCGAGGGGGCAAGGTGAAAAACTGTTTTTT
V gene: TRBV5-1; clone size: few; D gene: TRBD1; J gene: TRBJ1-1; CDR3 protein: CASSWPGTGGNGNTEAFF; CDR3 DNA: TGCGCCAGCAGCTGGCCCGGGACAGGGGGCAATGGGAACACTGAAGCTTTCTTT
V gene: TRBV5-1; clone size: -; D gene: TRBD1; J gene: TRBJ1-1; CDR3 protein: CASSLDRQGNTEAFF; CDR3 DNA: TGCGCCAGCAGCTTGGACCGACAGGGGAACACTGAAGCTTTCTTT
V gene: TRBV5-1; clone size: -; D gene: -; J gene: TRBJ2-7; CDR3 protein: CASSSRAGSYEQYF; CDR3 DNA: TGCGCCAGCAGCAGCAGGGCCGGGTCTTACGAGCAGTACTTC
V gene: TRBV5-6; clone size: -; D gene: TRBD1; J gene: TRBJ2-2; CDR3 protein: CASSQDRAGELFF; CDR3 DNA: TGTGCCAGCAGCCAGGACAGGGCCGGGGAGCTGTTTTTT
V gene: TRBV4-3; clone size: medium-sized; D gene: -; J gene: TRBJ1-4; CDR3 protein: CASSQDPTGTVFF; CDR3 DNA: TGCGCCAGCAGCCAAGATCCCACAGGGACGGTGTTTTTT
V gene: TRBV7-2; clone size: -; D gene: -; J gene: TRBJ2-1; CDR3 protein: CASSLAGVNEQFF; CDR3 DNA: TGTGCCAGCAGCTTAGCGGGAGTTAATGAGCAGTTCTTC
V gene: TRBV5-1; clone size: -; D gene: TRBD1; J gene: TRBJ1-1; CDR3 protein: CASSSLAGGRGTEAFF; CDR3 DNA: TGCGCCAGCAGCAGCCTGGCAGGGGGCCGAGGCACTGAAGCTTTCTTT
V gene: TRBV27; clone size: -; D gene: -; J gene: TRBJ1-4; CDR3 protein: CASSSGGGTKVARLFF; CDR3 DNA: TGTGCCAGCAGTTCGGGGGGAGGGACGAAGGTGGCAAGACTGTTTTTT
V gene: TRBV5-1; clone size: once; D gene: -; J gene: TRBJ1-1; CDR3 protein: CASSTLSTENTEAFF; CDR3 DNA: TGCGCCAGCAGCACCCTTTCGACAGAGAACACTGAAGCTTTCTTT
V gene: TRBV5-1; clone size: -; D gene: -; J gene: TRBJ2-3; CDR3 protein: CASSLRTGDTDTQYF; CDR3 DNA: TGCGCCAGCAGCTTACGGACGGGGGACACAGATACGCAGTATTTT
V gene: TRBV15; clone size: few; D gene: -; J gene: TRBJ2-1; CDR3 protein: CATSRDVPGWEQFF; CDR3 DNA: TGTGCCACCAGCAGAGATGTCCCGGGTTGGGAGCAGTTCTTC
V gene: TRBV4-2; clone size: few; D gene: -; J gene: TRBJ2-3; CDR3 protein: CASSRGGVSTDTQYF; CDR3 DNA: TGTGCCAGCAGCCGGGGAGGCGTTAGCACAGATACGCAGTATTTT
V gene: TRBV4-3; clone size: -; D gene: TRBD1; J gene: TRBJ1-4; CDR3 protein: CASSPTRDRGYNEKLFF; CDR3 DNA: TGCGCCAGCAGCCCCACCCGGGACAGGGGATATAATGAAAAACTGTTTTTT
V gene: TRBV5-1; clone size: -; D gene: TRBD1; J gene: TRBJ1-1; CDR3 protein: CASSLGDRGTEAFF; CDR3 DNA: TGCGCCAGCAGCTTGGGAGACAGGGGAACTGAAGCTTTCTTT
V gene: TRBV20-1; clone size: -; D gene: -; J gene: TRBJ1-1; CDR3 protein: CSALMNTEAFF; CDR3 DNA: TGCAGTGCTTTAATGAACACTGAAGCTTTCTTT
V gene: TRBV6-5; clone size: -; D gene: TRBD2; J gene: TRBJ2-5; CDR3 protein: CASSSLAGGPFETQYF; CDR3 DNA: TGTGCCAGCAGTTCACTAGCGGGGGGACCATTTGAGACCCAGTACTTC
V gene: TRBV5-1; clone size: -; D gene: -; J gene: TRBJ1-3; CDR3 protein: CASSLAGSQGGNTIYF; CDR3 DNA: TGCGCCAGCAGCTTGGCCGGTTCCCAGGGTGGAAACACCATATATTTT
V gene: TRBV7-2; clone size: -; D gene: TRBD2; J gene: TRBJ2-5; CDR3 protein: CASSPGLAGGTQYF; CDR3 DNA: TGTGCCAGCAGCCCGGGACTAGCGGGAGGGACCCAGTACTTC